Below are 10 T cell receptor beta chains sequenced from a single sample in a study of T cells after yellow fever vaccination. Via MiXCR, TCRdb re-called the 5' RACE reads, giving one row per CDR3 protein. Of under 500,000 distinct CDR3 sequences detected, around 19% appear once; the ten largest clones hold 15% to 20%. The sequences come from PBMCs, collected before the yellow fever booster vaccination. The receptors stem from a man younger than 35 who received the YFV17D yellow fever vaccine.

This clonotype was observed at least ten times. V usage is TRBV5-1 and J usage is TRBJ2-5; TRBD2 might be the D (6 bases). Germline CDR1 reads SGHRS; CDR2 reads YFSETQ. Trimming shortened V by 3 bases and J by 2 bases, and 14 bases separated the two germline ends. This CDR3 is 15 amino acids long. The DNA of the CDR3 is TGCGCCAGCAGCTCGACGGGGGAACCTCAAGAGACCCAGTACTTC. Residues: CASSSTGEPQETQYF.

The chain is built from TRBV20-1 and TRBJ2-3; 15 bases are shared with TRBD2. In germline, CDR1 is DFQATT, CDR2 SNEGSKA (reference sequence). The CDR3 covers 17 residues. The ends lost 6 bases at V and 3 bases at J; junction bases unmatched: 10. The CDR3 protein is CSARRGTSGGRTDTQYF. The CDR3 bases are TGCAGTGCCCGGAGGGGGACTAGCGGGGGGAGGACAGATACGCAGTATTTT.

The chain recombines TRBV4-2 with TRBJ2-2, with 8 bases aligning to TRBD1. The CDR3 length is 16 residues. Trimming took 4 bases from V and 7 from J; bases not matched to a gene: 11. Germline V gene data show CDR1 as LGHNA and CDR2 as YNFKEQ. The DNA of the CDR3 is TGTGCCAGCAGCCCCCGTCCAGGGGGCGGAGGCGGGGAGCTGTTTTTT. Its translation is CASSPRPGGGGGELFF.

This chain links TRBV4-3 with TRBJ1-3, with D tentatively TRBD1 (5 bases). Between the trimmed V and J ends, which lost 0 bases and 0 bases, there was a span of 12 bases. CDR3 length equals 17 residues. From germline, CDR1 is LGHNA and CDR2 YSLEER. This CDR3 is CASSQEFRANSGNTIYF. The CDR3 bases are TGCGCCAGCAGCCAAGAATTCAGGGCGAACTCTGGAAACACCATATATTTT.

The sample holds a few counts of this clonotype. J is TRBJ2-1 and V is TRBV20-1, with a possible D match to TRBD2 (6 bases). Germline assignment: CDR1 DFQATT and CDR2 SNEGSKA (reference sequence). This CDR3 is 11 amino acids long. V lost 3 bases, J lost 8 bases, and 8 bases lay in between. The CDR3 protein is CSARGGHEQFF. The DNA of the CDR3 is TGCAGTGCTAGGGGGGGACATGAGCAGTTCTTC.

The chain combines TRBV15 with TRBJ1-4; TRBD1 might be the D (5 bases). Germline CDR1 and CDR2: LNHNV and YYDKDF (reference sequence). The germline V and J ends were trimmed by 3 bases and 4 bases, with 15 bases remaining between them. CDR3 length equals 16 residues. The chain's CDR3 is CATSRGRWGNNEKLFF. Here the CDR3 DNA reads TGTGCCACCAGCAGGGGTAGATGGGGGAATAATGAAAAACTGTTTTTT.

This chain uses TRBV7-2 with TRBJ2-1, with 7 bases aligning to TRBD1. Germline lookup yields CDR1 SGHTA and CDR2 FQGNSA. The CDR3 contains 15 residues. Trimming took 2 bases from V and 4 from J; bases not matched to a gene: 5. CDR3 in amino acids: CASSLFSDRYNEQFF. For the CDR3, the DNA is TGTGCCAGCAGCTTATTTTCGGACAGGTACAATGAGCAGTTCTTC. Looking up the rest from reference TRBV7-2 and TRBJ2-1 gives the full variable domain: GAGVSQSPSNKVTEKGKDVELRCDPISGHTALYWYRQSLGQGLEFLIYFQGNSAPDKSGLPSDRFSAERTGGSVSTLTIQRTQQEDSAVYLCASSLFSDRYNEQFFGPGTRLTVL.

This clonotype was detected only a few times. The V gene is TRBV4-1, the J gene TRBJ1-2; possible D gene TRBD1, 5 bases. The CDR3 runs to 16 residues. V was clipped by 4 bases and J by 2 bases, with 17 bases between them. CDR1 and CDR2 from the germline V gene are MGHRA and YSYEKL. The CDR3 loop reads CASSRPLGGANYGYTF. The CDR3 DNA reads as TGCGCCAGCAGCCGCCCATTAGGAGGGGCGAACTATGGCTACACCTTC.

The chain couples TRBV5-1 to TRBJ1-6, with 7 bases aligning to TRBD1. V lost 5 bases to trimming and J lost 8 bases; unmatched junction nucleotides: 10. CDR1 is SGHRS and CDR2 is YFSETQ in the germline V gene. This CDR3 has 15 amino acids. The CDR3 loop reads CASRYGTAQYSPLHF. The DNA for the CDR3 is TGCGCCAGCAGATACGGGACAGCTCAATATTCACCCCTCCACTTT. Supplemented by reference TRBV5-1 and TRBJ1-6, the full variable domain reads KAGVTQTPRYLIKTRGQQVTLSCSPISGHRSVSWYQQTPGQGLQFLFEYFSETQRNKGNFPGRFSGRQFSNSRSEMNVSTLELGDSALYLCASRYGTAQYSPLHFGNGTRLTVT.

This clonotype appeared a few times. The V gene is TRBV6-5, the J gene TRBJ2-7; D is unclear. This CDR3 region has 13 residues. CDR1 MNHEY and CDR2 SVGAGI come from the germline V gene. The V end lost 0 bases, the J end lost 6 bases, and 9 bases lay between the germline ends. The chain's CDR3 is CASSYSLGSEQYV. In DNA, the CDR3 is TGTGCCAGCAGTTACTCCCTAGGGTCCGAGCAGTACGTC.